This TCR beta chain was identified in a study of blood T cell repertoires in COVID-19. In the study overall: From T cells, B-cell-depleted T cells, or PBMCs came the material, which was cDNA or gDNA.

How the authors handled the data: It was from reference gene primer amplification that nucleated cell counts were estimated. TCRdb's copy holds only in-frame clones and misses some; the assay was immunoSEQ multiplex PCR. Clonal size and the V and J genes are those of that table, whereas D and trimming came from the DNA. The table lists some 400,000 clones, around 84% of them singletons. The CDR3 totals 13 residues. From germline, CDR1 is GTSNPN and CDR2 SVGIG (reference sequence). Trimming left V 0 bases short and J 5 bases short, with 10 bases between. This TCR was recovered from a human donor with acute or convalescent COVID-19. The donor label of this sample is uncertain. J is TRBJ1-2 and V is TRBV30; D possibly corresponds to TRBD1 (6 bases). Material: peripheral blood. The CDR3 here is CAWSVQGWYGYTF. CDR3 DNA sequence: TGTGCCTGGAGTGTACAGGGTTGGTATGGCTACACCTTC.